This T cell receptor (beta chain) is from a study of neoadjuvant anti-PD-1 for oral cavity cancer. Whole-study context: Patients mostly received three to four biweekly nivolumab doses at 3 mg/kg before surgery. Points from the study as a whole: Expansion of preexisting intratumoral clones was suggested to aid response.

Only in-frame clones appear in the TCRdb table, and some are missing; sequencing was by immunoSEQ multiplex PCR. Here the sample spans roughly 10,000 clones, around 50% being singletons. This clone was detected a few times. The target antigen is unknown. The germline V gene has CDR1 MNHEY and CDR2 SVGAGI. This CDR3 is built from 13 residues. V lost 5 bases and J lost 7, with 14 bases in between. Sequenced here: tumor tissue, sampled before nivolumab (anti-PD-1) treatment. The clonotype was recovered from a person aged 35 to 85 with oral cavity squamous cell carcinoma. V and J are TRBV6-5 and TRBJ1-2; weak D call: TRBD1 (6 bases). CDR3 region: CASSPMGGGGYTF. In nucleotides, the CDR3 is TGTGCCAGCAGTCCCATGGGAGGGGGTGGCTACACCTTC.